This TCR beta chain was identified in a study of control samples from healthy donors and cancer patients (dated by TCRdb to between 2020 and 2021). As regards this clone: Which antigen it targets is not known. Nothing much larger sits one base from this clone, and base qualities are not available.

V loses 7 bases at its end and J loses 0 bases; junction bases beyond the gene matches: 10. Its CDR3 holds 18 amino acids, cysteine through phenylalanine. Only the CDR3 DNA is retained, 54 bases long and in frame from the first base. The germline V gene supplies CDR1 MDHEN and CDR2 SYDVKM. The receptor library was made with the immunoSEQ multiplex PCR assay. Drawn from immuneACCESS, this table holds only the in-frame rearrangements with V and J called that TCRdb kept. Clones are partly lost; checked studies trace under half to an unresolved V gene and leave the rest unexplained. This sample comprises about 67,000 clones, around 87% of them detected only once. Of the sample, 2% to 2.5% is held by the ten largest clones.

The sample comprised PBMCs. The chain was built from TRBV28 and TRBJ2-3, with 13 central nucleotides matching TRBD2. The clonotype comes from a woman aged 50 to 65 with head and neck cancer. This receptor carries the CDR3 CASTRGTSGVASTDTQYF. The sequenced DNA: TGTGCCAGCACCCGGGGGACTAGCGGGGTAGCTAGCACAGATACGCAGTATTTT.